Listed below are T cell receptor beta chains from one sample, sequenced in a study of blood T cell repertoires in COVID-19. The table came from immunoSEQ multiplex PCR; TCRdb's copy has only in-frame clones and leaves some out. The sample holds roughly 140,000 clones, 75% to 85% seen once. Sample: peripheral blood. These receptors were obtained from a woman older than 75 with acute or convalescent COVID-19. The CDR3 runs from the conserved cysteine through the conserved F or W. The D gene is left open where the match is weak. Size values are once, few and many counts, or a class for expanded clones, and some rows have none.

abundance: .
j_gene: TRBJ2-5
d_gene: .
v_gene: TRBV7-9
CDR3nt: TGTGCCAGCAGCTTAGTACCTTTTTTGACACGCACGGTGGAGACCCAGTACTTC
CDR3aa: CASSLVPFLTRTVETQYF

abundance: few
j_gene: TRBJ2-3
d_gene: .
v_gene: TRBV27
CDR3nt: TGTGCCAGCAGTTTTGGCAGATACACAGATACGCAGTATTTT
CDR3aa: CASSFGRYTDTQYF

abundance: .
j_gene: TRBJ2-6
d_gene: .
v_gene: TRBV13
CDR3nt: TGTGCCAGCAGCTTCTTCGGGGCCAACGTCCTGACTTTC
CDR3aa: CASSFFGANVLTF

abundance: few
j_gene: TRBJ2-3
d_gene: TRBD2
v_gene: TRBV7-8
CDR3nt: TGTGCCAGCAGCTTAGCTAGACGGGAGGGACTCACAGATACGCAGTATTTT
CDR3aa: CASSLARREGLTDTQYF

abundance: .
j_gene: TRBJ1-6
d_gene: TRBD1
v_gene: TRBV18
CDR3nt: TGTGCCAGCTCACCAACTCAGGGGGATTCACCCCTCCACTTT
CDR3aa: CASSPTQGDSPLHF

abundance: .
j_gene: TRBJ2-2
d_gene: .
v_gene: TRBV6-1
CDR3nt: TGTGCCAGCAGTGTTTACAGGGGGGGGAACACCGGGGAGCTGTTTTTT
CDR3aa: CASSVYRGGNTGELFF

abundance: .
j_gene: TRBJ1-2
d_gene: .
v_gene: TRBV28
CDR3nt: TGTGCCAGCAGTCTGAGGCTGACTAACTACTATGGCTACACCTTC
CDR3aa: CASSLRLTNYYGYTF

abundance: .
j_gene: TRBJ1-5
d_gene: .
v_gene: TRBV15
CDR3nt: TGTGCCACCAGCAGAGAGGGACAACCGGAACAGCCCCAGCATTTT
CDR3aa: CATSREGQPEQPQHF

abundance: .
j_gene: TRBJ2-7
d_gene: TRBD1
v_gene: TRBV5-1
CDR3nt: TGCGCCAGCAGCGCAGGACAGGGGTACGAGCAGTACTTC
CDR3aa: CASSAGQGYEQYF

abundance: .
j_gene: TRBJ1-1
d_gene: .
v_gene: TRBV9
CDR3nt: TGTGCCAGCAGCGCGGACATATATCCGAACACTGAAGCTTTCTTT
CDR3aa: CASSADIYPNTEAFF

abundance: .
j_gene: TRBJ2-7
d_gene: TRBD1
v_gene: TRBV7-2
CDR3nt: TGTGCCAGCAGCTTGACAGGGGGCTCCTACGAGCAGTACTTC
CDR3aa: CASSLTGGSYEQYF

abundance: .
j_gene: TRBJ2-5
d_gene: .
v_gene: TRBV3-1/TRBV3-2
CDR3nt: TGTGCCAGCAGCCAAGCGCGGTCAGGGGAAGAGACCCAGTACTTC
CDR3aa: CASSQARSGEETQYF

abundance: .
j_gene: TRBJ2-2
d_gene: TRBD2
v_gene: TRBV5-1
CDR3nt: TGCGCCAGCAGCCGGAGGACTAGCGGGGGGATCAACACCGGGGAGCTGTTTTTT
CDR3aa: CASSRRTSGGINTGELFF

abundance: .
j_gene: TRBJ2-2
d_gene: .
v_gene: TRBV11-3
CDR3nt: TGTGCCAGCAGCCCTAGCCGGAAGGCCGGGGAGCTGTTTTTT
CDR3aa: CASSPSRKAGELFF

abundance: .
j_gene: TRBJ2-2
d_gene: TRBD2
v_gene: TRBV5-4
CDR3nt: TGTGTCGGGACTAGCCGATCGCACACCGGGGAGCTGTTTTTT
CDR3aa: CVGTSRSHTGELFF

abundance: few
j_gene: TRBJ2-1
d_gene: TRBD2
v_gene: TRBV7-6
CDR3nt: TGTGCCAGCAGCTGGTCTAGCGGGGGGTATGGGGAGCAGTTCTTC
CDR3aa: CASSWSSGGYGEQFF

abundance: .
j_gene: TRBJ2-6
d_gene: .
v_gene: TRBV15
CDR3nt: TGTGCCACCAGCAACGCGCTCTCTGGGGCCAACGTCCTGACTTTC
CDR3aa: CATSNALSGANVLTF

abundance: .
j_gene: TRBJ2-5
d_gene: TRBD1
v_gene: TRBV10-1
CDR3nt: TGCGCCAGCAGGGAACGACAGGGGGCAGAAGAGACCCAGTACTTC
CDR3aa: CASRERQGAEETQYF

abundance: .
j_gene: TRBJ2-2
d_gene: .
v_gene: TRBV9
CDR3nt: TGTGCCAGCAGCTCCTTTGGGAGGGGGGCGCGGGCCGGGGAGCTGTTTTTT
CDR3aa: CASSSFGRGARAGELFF

abundance: .
j_gene: TRBJ1-5
d_gene: .
v_gene: TRBV4-1
CDR3nt: TGCGCCAGCAGCCACAACCAGGGATCCAATCAGCCCCAGCATTTT
CDR3aa: CASSHNQGSNQPQHF

abundance: .
j_gene: TRBJ2-2
d_gene: TRBD1
v_gene: TRBV19
CDR3nt: TGTGCCAGTAGTACACAGGGGGCCGACGGGGAGCTGTTTTTT
CDR3aa: CASSTQGADGELFF

abundance: .
j_gene: TRBJ1-2
d_gene: .
v_gene: TRBV10-2
CDR3nt: TGCGCCAGCAATTTTGGGGGGGACCTCTATGGCTACACCTTC
CDR3aa: CASNFGGDLYGYTF

abundance: .
j_gene: TRBJ2-2
d_gene: .
v_gene: TRBV27
CDR3nt: TGTGCCAGCAGTTTACAAGGGGCGTTTACCGGGGAGCTGTTTTTT
CDR3aa: CASSLQGAFTGELFF

abundance: .
j_gene: TRBJ2-7
d_gene: TRBD2
v_gene: TRBV2
CDR3nt: TGTGCCAGCTATGTCACGGCGGGAGTCTCCGAGCAGTACTTC
CDR3aa: CASYVTAGVSEQYF

abundance: .
j_gene: TRBJ1-5
d_gene: .
v_gene: TRBV19
CDR3nt: TGTGCCAGTAGTGACAGGTATCAGCCCCAGCATTTT
CDR3aa: CASSDRYQPQHF

abundance: few
j_gene: TRBJ2-5
d_gene: .
v_gene: TRBV5-1
CDR3nt: TGCGCCAGCAGCTCCTCCCTCTACGGTTCGGGGGAGACCCAGTACTTC
CDR3aa: CASSSSLYGSGETQYF

abundance: .
j_gene: TRBJ1-5
d_gene: .
v_gene: TRBV28
CDR3nt: TGTGCCAGCAGTTTCCTCCCACAGGGAGTAAGCAATCAGCCCCAGCATTTT
CDR3aa: CASSFLPQGVSNQPQHF

abundance: .
j_gene: TRBJ1-5
d_gene: .
v_gene: TRBV10-3
CDR3nt: TGTGCCATCAGTGAGGCAGGGCTGAATCAGCCCCAGCATTTT
CDR3aa: CAISEAGLNQPQHF

abundance: .
j_gene: TRBJ1-6
d_gene: .
v_gene: TRBV3-1/TRBV3-2
CDR3nt: TGTGCCAGCAGCGGCGGGGCAGGTCCCCTCCACTTT
CDR3aa: CASSGGAGPLHF

abundance: .
j_gene: TRBJ2-2
d_gene: .
v_gene: TRBV18
CDR3nt: TGTGCCAGCTCACCGATAACAGGGCCCACCGGGGAGCTGTTTTTT
CDR3aa: CASSPITGPTGELFF

abundance: .
j_gene: TRBJ1-2
d_gene: .
v_gene: TRBV5-5
CDR3nt: TGTGCCAGCAGCTCCTCACTCGCGGTATCTTATGGCTACACCTTC
CDR3aa: CASSSSLAVSYGYTF

abundance: few
j_gene: TRBJ1-2
d_gene: .
v_gene: TRBV28
CDR3nt: TGTGCCACTGCGTCCGCGGGCCGAGTCTATGGCTACACCTTC
CDR3aa: CATASAGRVYGYTF

abundance: .
j_gene: TRBJ1-2
d_gene: .
v_gene: TRBV7-2
CDR3nt: TGTGCCAGCAGCTGGACGGACACTAACTATGGCTACACCTTC
CDR3aa: CASSWTDTNYGYTF

abundance: .
j_gene: TRBJ2-2
d_gene: TRBD2
v_gene: TRBV2
CDR3nt: TGTGCCAGCAAGACCCGGGACTATGTTAGACGACCCGGGGAGCTGTTTTTT
CDR3aa: CASKTRDYVRRPGELFF

abundance: .
j_gene: TRBJ1-2
d_gene: TRBD1
v_gene: TRBV6-5
CDR3nt: TGTGCCAGCAGACCGCATTATACAGGGGATGGCTACACCTTC
CDR3aa: CASRPHYTGDGYTF

abundance: few
j_gene: TRBJ2-2
d_gene: TRBD1
v_gene: TRBV18
CDR3nt: TGTGCCAGCCAGCGACAGGGCACCGGGGAGCTGTTTTTT
CDR3aa: CASQRQGTGELFF

abundance: once
j_gene: TRBJ2-3
d_gene: .
v_gene: TRBV12-3/TRBV12-4
CDR3nt: TGTGCCAGCAGTCCCCCCTCCGATACGCAGTATTTT
CDR3aa: CASSPPSDTQYF

abundance: .
j_gene: TRBJ2-1
d_gene: .
v_gene: TRBV5-1
CDR3nt: TGCGCCAGCAGCTTGGATGGTCGGGATGAGCAGTTCTTC
CDR3aa: CASSLDGRDEQFF

abundance: .
j_gene: TRBJ2-7
d_gene: TRBD1
v_gene: TRBV19
CDR3nt: TGTGCCAGTAGGGGACAGGGCGGCGAGCAGTACTTC
CDR3aa: CASRGQGGEQYF

abundance: .
j_gene: TRBJ2-7
d_gene: TRBD1
v_gene: TRBV11-3
CDR3nt: TGTGCCAGCAGCCGCCGGGACAGATTGCACGAGCAGTACTTC
CDR3aa: CASSRRDRLHEQYF

abundance: .
j_gene: TRBJ1-5
d_gene: .
v_gene: TRBV9
CDR3nt: TGTGCCAGCAGCGAATCCGACCGGAGTCAGCCCCAGCATTTT
CDR3aa: CASSESDRSQPQHF

abundance: .
j_gene: TRBJ1-2
d_gene: .
v_gene: TRBV27
CDR3nt: TGTGCCAGCAGTGTCTCCGGGGGGGGGATTACTGGTGGCTACACCTTC
CDR3aa: CASSVSGGGITGGYTF

abundance: .
j_gene: TRBJ1-6
d_gene: TRBD1
v_gene: TRBV10-3
CDR3nt: TGTGCCACCCAGTGGGGTGAAGGGACAGTCCATTCACCCCTCCACTTT
CDR3aa: CATQWGEGTVHSPLHF

abundance: .
j_gene: TRBJ2-3
d_gene: .
v_gene: TRBV15
CDR3nt: TGTGCCACCAGCGGACTTTTCCGGGACTCTTCATTGGGGTGGCGGGATACGCAGTATTTT
CDR3aa: CATSGLFRDSSLGWRDTQYF

abundance: .
j_gene: TRBJ2-3
d_gene: .
v_gene: TRBV5-6
CDR3nt: TGTGCCAGCAGCATATTTTTCACGGTTTATTCAGATACGCAGTATTTT
CDR3aa: CASSIFFTVYSDTQYF

abundance: .
j_gene: TRBJ2-1
d_gene: TRBD2
v_gene: TRBV5-1
CDR3nt: TGCGCCAGCAGGGGGACTAGTCACAATGAGCAGTTCTTC
CDR3aa: CASRGTSHNEQFF

abundance: .
j_gene: TRBJ2-1
d_gene: TRBD2
v_gene: TRBV9
CDR3nt: TGTGCCAGCAGCACTCGCCTGGGTAGCGGGAGAGGTAATGAGCAGTTCTTC
CDR3aa: CASSTRLGSGRGNEQFF

abundance: .
j_gene: TRBJ2-7
d_gene: .
v_gene: TRBV24-1
CDR3nt: TGTGCCACCAGTGACACCTATGCCTACGAGCAGTACTTC
CDR3aa: CATSDTYAYEQYF

abundance: .
j_gene: TRBJ2-1
d_gene: .
v_gene: TRBV7-6
CDR3nt: TGTGCCAGCAGCTTATGGCGGGACAATGAGCAGTTCTTC
CDR3aa: CASSLWRDNEQFF

abundance: .
j_gene: TRBJ1-1
d_gene: TRBD1
v_gene: TRBV23-1
CDR3nt: TGCGCCAGCAGTCAATGGGGTGGACAGGGGGGTGGGAACACTGAAGCTTTCTTT
CDR3aa: CASSQWGGQGGGNTEAFF

abundance: once
j_gene: TRBJ1-1
d_gene: .
v_gene: TRBV5-1
CDR3nt: TGCGCCAGCAGCTTAACAGGGAGGGGGGCTGAAGCTTTCTTT
CDR3aa: CASSLTGRGAEAFF

abundance: .
j_gene: TRBJ2-3
d_gene: .
v_gene: TRBV5-4
CDR3nt: TGTGCCAGCAGCTCCCTGAGAGCTAGCACAGATACGCAGTATTTT
CDR3aa: CASSSLRASTDTQYF

abundance: .
j_gene: TRBJ1-2
d_gene: .
v_gene: TRBV28
CDR3nt: TGTGCCAGCAGATCCCTCGGGGGGGCGCAGGGCTATGGCTACACCTTC
CDR3aa: CASRSLGGAQGYGYTF

abundance: .
j_gene: TRBJ2-2
d_gene: TRBD2
v_gene: TRBV27
CDR3nt: TGTGCCAGCAGTTTCGAGGGACTAGCGGGGGGACCGGTCACCGGGGAGCTGTTTTTT
CDR3aa: CASSFEGLAGGPVTGELFF

abundance: once
j_gene: TRBJ2-7
d_gene: .
v_gene: TRBV7-8
CDR3nt: TGTGCCAGCAGCCTCGACAGGGTGGAGGGTGAGCAGTACTTC
CDR3aa: CASSLDRVEGEQYF

abundance: once
j_gene: TRBJ2-3
d_gene: TRBD2
v_gene: TRBV20-1
CDR3nt: TGCAGTGCTAGTAACCTATGGGCTCGACTAGCGGGATCCAGTGTAGGCACAGATACGCAGTATTTT
CDR3aa: CSASNLWARLAGSSVGTDTQYF

abundance: .
j_gene: TRBJ2-7
d_gene: .
v_gene: TRBV9
CDR3nt: TGTGCCAGCAGCGTAGAGGTAGGAGGAAGCTCCTACGAGCAGTACTTC
CDR3aa: CASSVEVGGSSYEQYF